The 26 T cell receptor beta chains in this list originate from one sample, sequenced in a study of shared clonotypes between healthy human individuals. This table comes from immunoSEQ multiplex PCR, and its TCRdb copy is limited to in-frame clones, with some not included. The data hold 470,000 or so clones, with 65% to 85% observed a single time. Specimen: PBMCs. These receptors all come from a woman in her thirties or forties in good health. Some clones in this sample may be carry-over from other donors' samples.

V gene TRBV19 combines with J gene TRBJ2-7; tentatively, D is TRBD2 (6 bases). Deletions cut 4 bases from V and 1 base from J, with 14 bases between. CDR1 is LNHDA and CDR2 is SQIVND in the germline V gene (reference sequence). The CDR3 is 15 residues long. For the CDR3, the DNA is TGTGCCAGTAGTAGGCGTGTCGGAGGGTCCTACGAGCAGTACTTC. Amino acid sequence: CASSRRVGGSYEQYF.

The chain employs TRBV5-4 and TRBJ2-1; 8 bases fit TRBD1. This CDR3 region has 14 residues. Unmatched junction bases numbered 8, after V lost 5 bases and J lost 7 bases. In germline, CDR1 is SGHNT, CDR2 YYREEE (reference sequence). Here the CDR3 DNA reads TGTGCCAGCAGGAACAGGGGGTCTGAGAATGAGCAGTTCTTC. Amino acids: CASRNRGSENEQFF. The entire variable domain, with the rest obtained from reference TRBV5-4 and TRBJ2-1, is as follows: ETGVTQSPTHLIKTRGQQVTLRCSSQSGHNTVSWYQQALGQGPQFIFQYYREEENGRGNFPPRFSGLQFPNYSSELNVNALELDDSALYLCASRNRGSENEQFFGPGTRLTVL.

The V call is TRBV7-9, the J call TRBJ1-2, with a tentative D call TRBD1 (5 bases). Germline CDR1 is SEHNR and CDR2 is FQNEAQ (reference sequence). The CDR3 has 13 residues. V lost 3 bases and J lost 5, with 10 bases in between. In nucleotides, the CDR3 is TGTGCCAGCAGCTTCGGGGGGAGTTATGGCTACACCTTC. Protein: CASSFGGSYGYTF.

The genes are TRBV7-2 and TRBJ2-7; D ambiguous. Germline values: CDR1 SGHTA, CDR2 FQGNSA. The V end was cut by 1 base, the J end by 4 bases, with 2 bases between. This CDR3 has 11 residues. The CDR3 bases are TGTGCCAGCAGCTTAGTATACGAGCAGTACTTC. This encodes CASSLVYEQYF.

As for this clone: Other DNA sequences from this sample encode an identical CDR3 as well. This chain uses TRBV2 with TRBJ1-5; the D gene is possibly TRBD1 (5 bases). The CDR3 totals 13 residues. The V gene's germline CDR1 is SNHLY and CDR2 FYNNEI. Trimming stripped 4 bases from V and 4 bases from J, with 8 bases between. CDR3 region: CASSGRGNQPQHF. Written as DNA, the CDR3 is TGTGCCAGCAGTGGTCGGGGGAATCAGCCCCAGCATTTT.

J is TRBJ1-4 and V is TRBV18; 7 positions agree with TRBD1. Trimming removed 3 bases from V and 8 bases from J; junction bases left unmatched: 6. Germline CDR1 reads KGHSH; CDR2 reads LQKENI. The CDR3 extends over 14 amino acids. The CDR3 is CASSPDRAGEKLFF. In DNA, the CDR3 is TGTGCCAGCTCACCCGACAGGGCTGGAGAAAAACTGTTTTTT.

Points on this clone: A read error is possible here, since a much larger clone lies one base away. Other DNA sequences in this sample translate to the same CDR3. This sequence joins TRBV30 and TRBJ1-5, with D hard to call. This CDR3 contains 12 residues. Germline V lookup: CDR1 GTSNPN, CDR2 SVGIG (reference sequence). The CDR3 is CAWSGSNQPRHF. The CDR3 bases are TGTGCCTGGAGTGGGAGCAATCAGCCCCGGCATTTT.

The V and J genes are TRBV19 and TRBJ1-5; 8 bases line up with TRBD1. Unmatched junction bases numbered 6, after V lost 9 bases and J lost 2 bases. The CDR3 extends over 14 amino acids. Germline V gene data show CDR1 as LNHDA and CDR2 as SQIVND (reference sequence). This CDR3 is CASADREGNQPQHF. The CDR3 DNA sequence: TGTGCCAGCGCGGACAGGGAGGGCAATCAGCCCCAGCATTTT.

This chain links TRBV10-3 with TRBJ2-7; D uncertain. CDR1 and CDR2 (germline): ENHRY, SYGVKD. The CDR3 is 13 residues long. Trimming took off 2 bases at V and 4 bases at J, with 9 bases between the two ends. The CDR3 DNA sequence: TGTGCCATCAGTGAGAATGGGAAATACGAGCAGTACTTC. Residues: CAISENGKYEQYF.

CDR3 nucleotide sequence: TGTGCCTGGGGAGACCCACAGGGGAACTATGGCTACACCTTC. Translated: CAWGDPQGNYGYTF. The rearrangement joins TRBV30 to TRBJ1-2; 7 nucleotides match TRBD1. The germline CDR1 and CDR2 sequences are GTSNPN and SVGIG (reference sequence). This CDR3 region has 14 residues. The ends lost 5 bases at V and 2 bases at J; junction bases unmatched: 8.

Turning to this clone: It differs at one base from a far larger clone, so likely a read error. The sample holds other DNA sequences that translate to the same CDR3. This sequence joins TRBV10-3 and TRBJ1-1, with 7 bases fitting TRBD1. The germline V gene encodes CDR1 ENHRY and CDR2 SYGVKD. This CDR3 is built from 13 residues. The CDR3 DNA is TGTACCATAGCGACAGGGAGTGATACTGAAGCTTTCTTT. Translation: CTIATGSDTEAFF.

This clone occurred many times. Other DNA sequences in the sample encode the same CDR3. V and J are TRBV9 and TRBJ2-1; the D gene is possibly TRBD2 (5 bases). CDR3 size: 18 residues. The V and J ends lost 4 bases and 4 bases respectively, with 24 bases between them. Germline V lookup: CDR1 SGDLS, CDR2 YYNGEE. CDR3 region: CASSYRVSGSRAYNEQFF. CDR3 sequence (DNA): TGTGCCAGCAGCTACCGGGTCTCCGGTTCGAGGGCTTACAATGAGCAGTTCTTC.

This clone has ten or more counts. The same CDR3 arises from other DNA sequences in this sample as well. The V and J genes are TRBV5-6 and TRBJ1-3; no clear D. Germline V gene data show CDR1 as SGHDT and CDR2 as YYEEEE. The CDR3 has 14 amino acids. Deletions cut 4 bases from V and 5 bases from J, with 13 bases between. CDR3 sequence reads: CASSPVHSRNTIYF. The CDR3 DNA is TGTGCCAGCAGCCCCGTCCACAGTCGAAACACCATATATTTT.

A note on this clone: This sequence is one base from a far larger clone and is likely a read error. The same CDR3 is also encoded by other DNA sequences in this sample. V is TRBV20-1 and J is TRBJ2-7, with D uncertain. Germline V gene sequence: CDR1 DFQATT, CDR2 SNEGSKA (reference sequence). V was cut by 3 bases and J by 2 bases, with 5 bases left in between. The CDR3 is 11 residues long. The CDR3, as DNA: TGCAGTGCTAGGGCAGCCTACGAGCAGTACTTC. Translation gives CSARAAYEQYF.

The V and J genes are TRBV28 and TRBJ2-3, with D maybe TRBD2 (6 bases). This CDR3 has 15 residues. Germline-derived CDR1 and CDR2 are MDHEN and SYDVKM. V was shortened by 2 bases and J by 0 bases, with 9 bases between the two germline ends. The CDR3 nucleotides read TGTGCCAGCAGTTTAGGAGGGGCTAGCACAGATACGCAGTATTTT. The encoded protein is CASSLGGASTDTQYF. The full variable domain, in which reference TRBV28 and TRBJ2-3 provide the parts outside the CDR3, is DVKVTQSSRYLVKRTGEKVFLECVQDMDHENMFWYRQDPGLGLRLIYFSYDVKMKEKGDIPEGYSVSREKKERFSLILESASTNQTSMYLCASSLGGASTDTQYFGPGTRLTVL.

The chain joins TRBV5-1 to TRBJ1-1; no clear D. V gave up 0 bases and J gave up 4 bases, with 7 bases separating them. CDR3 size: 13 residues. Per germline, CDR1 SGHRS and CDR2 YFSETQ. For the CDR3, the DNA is TGCGCCAGCAGCTTGGCCCGAGTCACTGAAGCTTTCTTT. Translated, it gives CASSLARVTEAFF.

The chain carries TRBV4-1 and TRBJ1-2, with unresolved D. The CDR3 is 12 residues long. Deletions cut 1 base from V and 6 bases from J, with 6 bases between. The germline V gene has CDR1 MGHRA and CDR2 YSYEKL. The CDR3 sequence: CASSQGADGYTF. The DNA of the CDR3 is TGCGCCAGCAGCCAAGGTGCAGATGGCTACACCTTC.

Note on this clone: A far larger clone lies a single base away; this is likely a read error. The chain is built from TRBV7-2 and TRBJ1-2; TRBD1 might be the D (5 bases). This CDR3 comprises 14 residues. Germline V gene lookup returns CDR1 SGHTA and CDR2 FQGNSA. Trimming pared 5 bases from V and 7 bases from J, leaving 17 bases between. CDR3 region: CASSPVVLRGGYTF. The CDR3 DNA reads TGTGCCAGCAGCCCGGTTGTTCTGAGGGGTGGCTACACCTTC.

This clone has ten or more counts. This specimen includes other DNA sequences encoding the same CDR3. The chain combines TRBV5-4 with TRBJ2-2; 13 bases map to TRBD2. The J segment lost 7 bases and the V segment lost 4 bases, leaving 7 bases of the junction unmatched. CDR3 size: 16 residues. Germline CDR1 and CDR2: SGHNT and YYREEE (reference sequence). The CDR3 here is CASSRGLAGVVGELFF. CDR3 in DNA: TGTGCCAGCAGCCGTGGACTAGCGGGAGTGGTCGGGGAGCTGTTTTTT.

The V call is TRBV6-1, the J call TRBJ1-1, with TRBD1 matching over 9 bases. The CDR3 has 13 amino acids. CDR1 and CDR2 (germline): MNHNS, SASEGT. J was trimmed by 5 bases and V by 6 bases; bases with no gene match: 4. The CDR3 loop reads CASSPTGGTEAFF. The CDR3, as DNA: TGTGCCAGCAGCCCGACAGGGGGTACTGAAGCTTTCTTT.

The DNA for the CDR3 is TGTGCCTGTCGCGGGAGCTCCTACGAGCAGTACTTC. Translated: CACRGSSYEQYF. The chain joins TRBV30 to TRBJ2-7; 7 positions agree with TRBD2. Germline V gene data show CDR1 as GTSNPN and CDR2 as SVGIG (reference sequence). V was pared by 6 bases and J by 0 bases, with 2 bases of the junction left unmatched. The CDR3 consists of 12 residues. The whole variable domain, remainder taken from reference TRBV30 and TRBJ2-7, is SQTIHQWPATLVQPVGSPLSLECTVEGTSNPNLYWYRQAAGRGLQLLFYSVGIGQISSEVPQNLSASRPQDRQFILSSKKLLLSDSGFYLCACRGSSYEQYFGPGTRLTVT.

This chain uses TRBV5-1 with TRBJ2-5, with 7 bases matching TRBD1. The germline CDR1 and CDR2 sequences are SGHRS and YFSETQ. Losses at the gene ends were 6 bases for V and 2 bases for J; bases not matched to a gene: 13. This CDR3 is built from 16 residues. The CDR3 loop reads CASTASTGTVQETQYF. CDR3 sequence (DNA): TGCGCCAGCACGGCTTCGACAGGGACGGTTCAAGAGACCCAGTACTTC.

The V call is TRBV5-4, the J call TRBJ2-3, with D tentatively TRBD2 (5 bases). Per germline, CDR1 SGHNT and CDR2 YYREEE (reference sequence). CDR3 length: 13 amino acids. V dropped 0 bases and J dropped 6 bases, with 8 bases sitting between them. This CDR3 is CASSLAPGDTQYF. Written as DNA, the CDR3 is TGTGCCAGCAGCTTGGCCCCGGGGGATACGCAGTATTTT.

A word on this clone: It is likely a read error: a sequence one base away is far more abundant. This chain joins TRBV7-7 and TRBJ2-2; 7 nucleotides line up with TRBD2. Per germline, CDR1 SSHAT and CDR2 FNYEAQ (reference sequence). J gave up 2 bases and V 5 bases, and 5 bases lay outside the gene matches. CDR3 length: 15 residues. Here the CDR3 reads CASSALADNTGELFF. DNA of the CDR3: TGTGCCAGCAGCGCCCTAGCGGATAACACCGGGGAGCTGTTTTTT.

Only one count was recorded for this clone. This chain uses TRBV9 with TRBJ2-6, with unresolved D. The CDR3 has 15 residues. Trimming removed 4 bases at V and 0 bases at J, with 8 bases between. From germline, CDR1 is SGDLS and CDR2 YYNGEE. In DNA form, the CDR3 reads TGTGCCAGCAGCTTTAATCCCTCTGGGGCCAACGTCCTGACTTTC. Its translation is CASSFNPSGANVLTF.

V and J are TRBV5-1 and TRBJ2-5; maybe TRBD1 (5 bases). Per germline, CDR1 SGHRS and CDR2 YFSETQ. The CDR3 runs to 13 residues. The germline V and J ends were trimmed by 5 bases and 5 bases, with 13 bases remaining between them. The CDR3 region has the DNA TGCGCCAGCAGTACTTCTCCAGGGGAGACCCAGTACTTC. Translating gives CASSTSPGETQYF.